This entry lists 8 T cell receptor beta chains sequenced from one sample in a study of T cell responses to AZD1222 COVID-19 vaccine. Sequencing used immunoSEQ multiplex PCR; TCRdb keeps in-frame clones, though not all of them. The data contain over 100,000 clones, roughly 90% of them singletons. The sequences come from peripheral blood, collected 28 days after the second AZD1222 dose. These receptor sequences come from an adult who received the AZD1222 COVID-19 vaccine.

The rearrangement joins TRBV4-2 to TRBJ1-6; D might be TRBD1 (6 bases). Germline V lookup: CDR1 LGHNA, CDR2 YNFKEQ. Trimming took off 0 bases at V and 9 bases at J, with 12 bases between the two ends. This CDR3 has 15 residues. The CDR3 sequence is CASSQDRGLRSPLHF. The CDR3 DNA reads TGTGCCAGCAGCCAAGACAGGGGCTTGCGTTCACCCCTCCACTTT.

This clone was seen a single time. As DNA, the CDR3 is TGTGCCAGCAGTCATCCGGACAGGGGAACCTATTCACCCCTCCACTTT. It is translated as CASSHPDRGTYSPLHF. This chain joins TRBV6-2 or TRBV6-3 and TRBJ1-6; 9 bases match TRBD1. V lost 5 bases to trimming and J lost 8 bases; unmatched junction nucleotides: 10. The CDR3 has 16 residues. Germline CDR1 and CDR2: MNHEY and SVGEGT.

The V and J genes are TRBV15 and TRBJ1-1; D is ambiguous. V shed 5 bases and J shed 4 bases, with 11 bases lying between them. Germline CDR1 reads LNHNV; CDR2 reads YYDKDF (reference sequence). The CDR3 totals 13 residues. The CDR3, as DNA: TGTGCCACCAGCGGCCGGTTGGCCACTGAAGCTTTCTTT. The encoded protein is CATSGRLATEAFF.

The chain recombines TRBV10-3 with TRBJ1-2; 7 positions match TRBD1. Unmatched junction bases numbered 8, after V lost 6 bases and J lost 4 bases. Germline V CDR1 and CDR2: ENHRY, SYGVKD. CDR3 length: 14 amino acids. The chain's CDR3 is CAIRPRDRLYGYTF. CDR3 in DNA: TGTGCCATCAGGCCCCGGGACAGACTCTATGGCTACACCTTC.

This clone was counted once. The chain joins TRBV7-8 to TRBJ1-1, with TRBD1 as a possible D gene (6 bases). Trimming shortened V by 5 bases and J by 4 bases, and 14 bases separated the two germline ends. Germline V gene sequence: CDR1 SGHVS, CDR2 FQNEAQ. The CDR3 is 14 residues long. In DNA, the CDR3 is TGTGCCAGCAGCCCGAGGGGGTTCGGCACTGAAGCTTTCTTT. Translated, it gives CASSPRGFGTEAFF.

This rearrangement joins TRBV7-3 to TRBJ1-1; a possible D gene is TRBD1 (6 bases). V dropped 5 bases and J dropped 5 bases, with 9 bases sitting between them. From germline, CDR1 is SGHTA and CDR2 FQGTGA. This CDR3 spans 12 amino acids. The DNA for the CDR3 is TGTGCCAGCAGCCAGGGGTGGACTGAAGCTTTCTTT. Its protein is CASSQGWTEAFF.

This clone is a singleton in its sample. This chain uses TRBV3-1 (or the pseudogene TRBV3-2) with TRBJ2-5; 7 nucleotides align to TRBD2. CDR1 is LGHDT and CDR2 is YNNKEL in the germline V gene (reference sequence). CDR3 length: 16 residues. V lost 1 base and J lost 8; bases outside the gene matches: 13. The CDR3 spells CASSQGIAGTTGTQYF. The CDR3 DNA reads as TGTGCCAGCAGCCAAGGAATCGCCGGGACTACCGGAACCCAGTACTTC.

CDR3 in DNA: TGTGCCAGCAGCCAAGGAATATGGTTTCGAGACGAGCAGTACTTC. This codes for CASSQGIWFRDEQYF. The V and J genes are TRBV3-1 (or the pseudogene TRBV3-2) and TRBJ2-7, with D unresolved. The CDR3 consists of 15 residues. In germline, CDR1 is LGHDT, CDR2 YNNKEL (reference sequence). Trimming left V 1 base short and J 5 bases short, with 15 bases between.